Below, 21 T cell receptor beta chains from the same sample are listed, as sequenced in a study of patients and donors after allogeneic stem cell transplantation. One entry per CDR3 protein, called by TCRdb with MiXCR from the RT-PCR reads. The sample has over 400,000 distinct CDR3 sequences; around 15% are singletons. Sequences were obtained from blood, either unsorted or a sorted T cell fraction (not recorded which). The receptors originated from a human donor who was either an allogeneic HSCT recipient or a stem cell or donor lymphocyte infusion donor (not recorded which). It is not recorded whose cells these are; they may come from a transplant donor.

This clonotype was found a few times. The V and J genes are TRBV5-1 and TRBJ1-5, with TRBD1 matching over 9 bases. Looked up from germline, CDR1 is SGHRS and CDR2 is YFSETQ. V was clipped by 4 bases and J by 5 bases; unmatched bases: 4. The CDR3 consists of 14 residues. The CDR3 here is CASSRTGGDQPQHF. Written as DNA, the CDR3 is TGCGCCAGCAGCCGCACAGGGGGCGATCAGCCCCAGCATTTT.

The table lists this clonotype with a few counts. V usage is TRBV7-3 and J usage is TRBJ2-2; D is unclear. V shed 3 bases and J shed 1 base, with 9 bases lying between them. This CDR3 spans 15 amino acids. In germline, CDR1 is SGHTA, CDR2 FQGTGA. DNA of the CDR3: TGTGCCAGCAGCTTTGGGCCGGTGAACACCGGGGAGCTGTTTTTT. Amino acids: CASSFGPVNTGELFF. Based on the CDR3 plus reference TRBV7-3 and TRBJ2-2, the full variable domain is GAGVSQTPSNKVTEKGKYVELRCDPISGHTALYWYRQSLGQGPEFLIYFQGTGAADDSGLPNDRFFAVRPEGSVSTLKIQRTERGDSAVYLCASSFGPVNTGELFFGEGSRLTVL.

J is TRBJ1-5 and V is TRBV19; possible D gene TRBD1, 6 bases. Germline CDR1 reads LNHDA; CDR2 reads SQIVND (reference sequence). Between the trimmed V and J ends, which lost 6 bases and 6 bases, there was a span of 18 bases. The CDR3 consists of 15 residues. Here the CDR3 reads CASSKVAGAGQPQHF. The CDR3 DNA is TGTGCCAGTAGCAAAGTGGCGGGGGCAGGTCAGCCCCAGCATTTT.

The rearrangement joins TRBV20-1 to TRBJ2-3; TRBD1 is a possible D gene (5 bases). V was shortened by 3 bases and J by 6 bases, with 7 bases between the two germline ends. The CDR3 contains 11 residues. Germline V gives CDR1 DFQATT, CDR2 SNEGSKA (reference sequence). The CDR3 DNA is TGCAGTGCTAGCAGGGCCGATACGCAGTATTTT. Encoded protein: CSASRADTQYF.

This chain links TRBV6-1 with TRBJ1-1; D remains unclear. Trimming pared 7 bases from V and 3 bases from J, leaving 12 bases between. The CDR3 loop spans 13 amino acids. From germline, CDR1 is MNHNS and CDR2 SASEGT. CDR3 protein: CASTTGSYTEAFF. The CDR3 DNA is TGTGCCAGCACTACCGGGTCTTACACTGAAGCTTTCTTT.

This clonotype was found a few times. V and J are TRBV5-1 and TRBJ1-1; D unclear. The CDR3 loop spans 16 amino acids. Germline CDR1 and CDR2: SGHRS and YFSETQ. Trimming left V 0 bases short and J 5 bases short, with 17 bases between. Here the CDR3 DNA reads TGCGCCAGCAGCTTGGGCCCAGTCCATAGGGATACTGAAGCTTTCTTT. This codes for CASSLGPVHRDTEAFF.

The V call is TRBV19, the J call TRBJ2-1; 9 bases align to TRBD2. The CDR3 length is 19 residues. CDR1 is LNHDA, CDR2 SQIVND, per germline (reference sequence). V lost 4 bases and J lost 9; bases outside the gene matches: 22. CDR3 residues: CASSKTWNGAGGPSGEQFF. The CDR3, as DNA: TGTGCCAGTAGTAAGACCTGGAACGGAGCGGGAGGACCCTCGGGTGAGCAGTTCTTC.

This clonotype was counted a few times. The genes are TRBV5-5 and TRBJ2-7, with 8 bases matching TRBD2. Per the germline V gene, CDR1 is SGHKS and CDR2 is YYEKEE (reference sequence). The CDR3 consists of 14 residues. J lost 3 bases, V lost 4 bases, and 6 bases had no gene match. CDR3 bases: TGTGCCAGCAGCCTCCGACGGGGGGGCTACGAGCAGTACTTC. Protein product: CASSLRRGGYEQYF.

The chain links TRBV7-2 to TRBJ1-5; weak D call: TRBD1 (6 bases). This CDR3 has 14 amino acids. Deletions cut 5 bases from V and 3 bases from J, with 11 bases between. Germline CDR1 reads SGHTA; CDR2 reads FQGNSA. CDR3 loop: CASSVQGNNQPQHF. In DNA form, the CDR3 reads TGTGCCAGCAGCGTACAGGGTAACAATCAGCCCCAGCATTTT.

This clonotype came up a few times. The chain joins TRBV7-9 to TRBJ2-3, with TRBD1 matching 8 bases. CDR1 is SEHNR, CDR2 FQNEAQ, per germline (reference sequence). This CDR3 comprises 15 residues. J lost 3 bases, V lost 5 bases, and 7 bases had no gene match. CDR3 region: CASSARGRWTDTQYF. For the CDR3, the DNA is TGTGCCAGCAGCGCCAGGGGGCGGTGGACAGATACGCAGTATTTT. Together with reference TRBV7-9 and TRBJ2-3, the CDR3 gives the full variable domain: DTGVSQNPRHKITKRGQNVTFRCDPISEHNRLYWYRQTLGQGPEFLTYFQNEAQLEKSRLLSDRFSAERPKGSFSTLEIQRTEQGDSAMYLCASSARGRWTDTQYFGPGTRLTVL.

The V call is TRBV10-3, the J call TRBJ2-1; 7 bases are shared with TRBD2. The V and J ends lost 9 bases and 7 bases, in that order; junction bases with no gene match: 21. The germline V gene encodes CDR1 ENHRY and CDR2 SYGVKD. The CDR3 has 17 amino acids. Here the CDR3 reads CAILPSASGARGNEQFF. The DNA for the CDR3 is TGTGCCATTTTACCTTCGGCTAGCGGCGCTCGTGGAAATGAGCAGTTCTTC.

This clonotype was seen a few times. The V and J genes are TRBV29-1 and TRBJ2-7; D not resolved. V was clipped by 5 bases and J by 3 bases, with 8 bases between them. CDR3 length: 11 amino acids. CDR1 SQVTM and CDR2 ANQGSEA come from the germline V gene. The CDR3 DNA sequence: TGCAGCGTTCCTGACGGCTACGAGCAGTACTTC. Residues: CSVPDGYEQYF.

The rearrangement links TRBV12-3 or TRBV12-4 to TRBJ2-5; D may be TRBD2 (7 bases). The CDR3 consists of 17 residues. Between the trimmed V and J ends, which lost 6 bases and 4 bases, there was a span of 24 bases. This CDR3 reads CASSHGPLAGARETQYF. The CDR3 DNA sequence: TGTGCCAGCAGCCACGGACCCCTCGCGGGGGCGAGAGAGACCCAGTACTTC.

The rearrangement links TRBV27 to TRBJ1-2, with 9 bases fitting TRBD1. Germline V gives CDR1 MNHEY, CDR2 SMNVEV (reference sequence). This CDR3 is built from 13 residues. After removal of 6 bases from V and 7 bases from J, the junction contained 6 bases not matched to a gene. Here the CDR3 DNA reads TGTGCCAGCAGCCGACAGGGGGAGGGTGGCTACACCTTC. It encodes CASSRQGEGGYTF.

This clonotype showed up just a few times. CDR3 coding DNA: TGTGCCAGCAGCGCAGGACAGGGGCGAGACGAGCAGTACTTC. Its translation is CASSAGQGRDEQYF. This chain links TRBV9 with TRBJ2-7; 9 nucleotides align to TRBD1. The CDR3 is made up of 14 amino acids. Trimming removed 3 bases from V and 5 bases from J; junction bases left unmatched: 6. Germline CDR1 is SGDLS and CDR2 is YYNGEE.

This clonotype was detected a few times. This chain uses TRBV7-2 with TRBJ1-2, with D tentatively TRBD1 (5 bases). There are 16 residues in the CDR3. V lost 0 bases and J lost 3, with 14 bases in between. Looked up from germline, CDR1 is SGHTA and CDR2 is FQGNSA. The CDR3 sequence: CASSLAGLREHYGYTF. The CDR3 bases are TGTGCCAGCAGCTTAGCAGGACTCAGGGAGCACTATGGCTACACCTTC. Supplemented by reference TRBV7-2 and TRBJ1-2, the full variable domain reads GAGVSQSPSNKVTEKGKDVELRCDPISGHTALYWYRQSLGQGLEFLIYFQGNSAPDKSGLPSDRFSAERTGGSVSTLTIQRTQQEDSAVYLCASSLAGLREHYGYTFGSGTRLTVV.

Only a few counts were recorded for this clonotype. The V gene is TRBV3-1, the J gene TRBJ1-5; 7 bases are shared with TRBD1. Germline lookup yields CDR1 LGHDT and CDR2 YNNKEL (reference sequence). The J segment lost 6 bases and the V segment lost 5 bases, leaving 4 bases of the junction unmatched. This CDR3 is built from 13 residues. CDR3 region: CASSSGGAQPQHF. In DNA form, the CDR3 reads TGTGCCAGCAGCTCAGGGGGAGCTCAGCCCCAGCATTTT. The full variable domain, rest sourced from reference TRBV3-1 and TRBJ1-5, is DTAVSQTPKYLVTQMGNDKSIKCEQNLGHDTMYWYKQDSKKFLKIMFSYNNKELIINETVPNRFSPKSPDKAHLNLHINSLELGDSAVYFCASSSGGAQPQHFGDGTRLSIL.

There are a few counts of this clonotype. The genes are TRBV7-9 and TRBJ2-7; D might be TRBD1 (6 bases). Trimming cost V 6 bases and J 1 base, with 13 bases left between them. CDR1 and CDR2 from the germline V gene are SEHNR and FQNEAQ (reference sequence). The CDR3 contains 14 residues. This chain's CDR3 is CASSPGDISYEQYF. The CDR3 DNA follows: TGTGCCAGCAGTCCAGGGGACATTTCCTACGAGCAGTACTTC.

The V gene is TRBV2, the J gene TRBJ2-3; D is perhaps TRBD1 (6 bases). There are 16 residues in the CDR3. Germline-derived CDR1 and CDR2 are SNHLY and FYNNEI. Trimming removed 3 bases from V and 4 bases from J, with 17 bases in between. The CDR3 sequence is CASSEFIQGFADTQYF. The CDR3 DNA follows: TGTGCCAGCAGTGAGTTTATACAGGGTTTTGCAGATACGCAGTATTTT. Full variable domain (missing parts from reference TRBV2 and TRBJ2-3): EPEVTQTPSHQVTQMGQEVILRCVPISNHLYFYWYRQILGQKVEFLVSFYNNEISEKSEIFDDQFSVERPDGSNFTLKIRSTKLEDSAMYFCASSEFIQGFADTQYFGPGTRLTVL.

This clonotype appeared many times. The chain recombines TRBV3-1 with TRBJ2-3, with 7 bases matching TRBD2. The CDR3 is 17 residues long. Germline V gives CDR1 LGHDT, CDR2 YNNKEL (reference sequence). With 1 base clipped from V and 4 bases from J, the junction kept 11 bases outside the gene matches. The CDR3 region has the DNA TGTGCCAGCAGCCAAGGAGCGGGCGGGAGAGGGGCAGATACGCAGTATTTT. As protein: CASSQGAGGRGADTQYF.

The J gene is TRBJ2-5, the V gene TRBV7-8; D is perhaps TRBD1 (5 bases). V shed 5 bases and J shed 5 bases, with 15 bases lying between them. The CDR3 length is 14 residues. The germline V gene encodes CDR1 SGHVS and CDR2 FQNEAQ. CDR3 loop: CASSNPMGHETQYF. As DNA, the CDR3 is TGTGCCAGCAGCAATCCGATGGGGCACGAGACCCAGTACTTC. Supplemented by reference TRBV7-8 and TRBJ2-5, the full variable domain reads GAGVSQSPRYKVAKRGQDVALRCDPISGHVSLFWYQQALGQGPEFLTYFQNEAQLDKSGLPSDRFFAERPEGSVSTLKIQRTQQEDSAVYLCASSNPMGHETQYFGPGTRLLVL.